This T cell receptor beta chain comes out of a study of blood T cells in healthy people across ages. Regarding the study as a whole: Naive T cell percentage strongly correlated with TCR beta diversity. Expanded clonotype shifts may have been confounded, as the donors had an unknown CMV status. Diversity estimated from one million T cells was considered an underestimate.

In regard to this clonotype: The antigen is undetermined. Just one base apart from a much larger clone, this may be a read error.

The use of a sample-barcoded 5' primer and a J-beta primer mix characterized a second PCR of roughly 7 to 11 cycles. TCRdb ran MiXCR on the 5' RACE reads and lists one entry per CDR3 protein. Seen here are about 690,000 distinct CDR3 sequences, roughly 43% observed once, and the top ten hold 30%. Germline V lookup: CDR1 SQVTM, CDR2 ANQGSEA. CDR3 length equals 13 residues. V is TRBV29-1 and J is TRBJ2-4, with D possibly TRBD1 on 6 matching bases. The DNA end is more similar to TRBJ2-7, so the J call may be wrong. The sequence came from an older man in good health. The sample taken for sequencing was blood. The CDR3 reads CGVAPGQAYEQYF. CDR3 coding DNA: TGCGGCGTTGCGCCGGGACAAGCATACGAGCAGTACTTC.